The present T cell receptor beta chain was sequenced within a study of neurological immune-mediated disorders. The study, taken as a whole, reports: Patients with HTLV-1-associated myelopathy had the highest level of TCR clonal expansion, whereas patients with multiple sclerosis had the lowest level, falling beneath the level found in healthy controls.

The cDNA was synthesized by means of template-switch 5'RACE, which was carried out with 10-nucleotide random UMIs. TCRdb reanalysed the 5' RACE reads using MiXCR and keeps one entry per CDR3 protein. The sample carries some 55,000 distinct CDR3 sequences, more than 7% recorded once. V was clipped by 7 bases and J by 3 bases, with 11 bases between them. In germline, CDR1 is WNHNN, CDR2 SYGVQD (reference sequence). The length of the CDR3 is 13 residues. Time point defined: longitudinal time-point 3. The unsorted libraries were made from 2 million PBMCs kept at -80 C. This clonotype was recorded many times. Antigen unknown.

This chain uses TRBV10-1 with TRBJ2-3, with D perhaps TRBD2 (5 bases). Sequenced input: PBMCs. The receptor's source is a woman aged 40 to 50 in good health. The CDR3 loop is CASTRDGTDTQYF. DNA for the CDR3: TGCGCCAGCACCCGGGATGGGACAGATACGCAGTATTTT.